This T cell receptor beta chain was profiled in a study of cytomegalovirus exposure and HLA in healthy donors. Study background: T cells numbering around 180 million yielded some 110 million unique TCR beta sequences in an earlier analysis.

CDR1 and CDR2 from the germline V gene are MGHRA and YSYEKL. The CDR3 length is 14 residues. Trimming took 6 bases from V and 4 from J, leaving 13 bases between them. Donors likely had unrecorded immune exposures despite being nominally healthy when sampled. PCR amplification relied on 60 Vbeta primers (plus 13 Jbeta primers). Some clones are missing from TCRdb's copy, which holds only in-frame ones; the method was immunoSEQ multiplex PCR. There are about 95,000 clones in the sample; 78% occur only once, and roughly 4.3% lies in the top ten. The specimen was PBMCs. The source of this sequence is a woman aged 35 to 49 in good health and CMV-seropositive. This rearrangement joins TRBV4-1 to TRBJ1-5, with a possible D match to TRBD1 (5 bases). CDR3 loop: CASSLLGGNQPQHF. DNA for the CDR3: TGCGCCAGCAGTCTTCTGGGGGGGAATCAGCCCCAGCATTTT.